This TCR beta chain was found in a study of blood T cell repertoires in COVID-19. Looking at the study overall: The origin of the acute and convalescent COVID-19 samples was the United States, Italy and Spain.

Methods used by the authors: Amplifying reference gene primers gave estimates of nucleated cell counts. Sequencing was performed with immunoSEQ multiplex PCR; in TCRdb, only in-frame clones are kept and a portion is missing. The DNA gave D and trimming, while V, J and clone size come from that table. Here the sample spans some 380,000 clones, around 87% being singletons. Individuals drawn from approximately 26 US areas were roughly 18 to 95 years old. In Cohort 3, a recovered donor had either two negative PCRs, clearance, or symptom resolution. This clone showed up just once. Per germline, CDR1 LGHNA and CDR2 YSLEER. The germline V and J ends were trimmed by 6 bases and 5 bases, with 22 bases remaining between them. This CDR3 has 16 residues.

The receptor's source is a man younger than 45 who had recovered from COVID-19. Sequencing used PBMCs or T cells enriched from blood (not recorded which). The rearrangement joins TRBV4-3 to TRBJ1-1; a possible D gene is TRBD1 (5 bases). The CDR3 nucleotides are TGCGCCAGCAGTCGAGAAGGGAGGGGCAGGTGGACTGAAGCTTTCTTT. It is translated as CASSREGRGRWTEAFF.